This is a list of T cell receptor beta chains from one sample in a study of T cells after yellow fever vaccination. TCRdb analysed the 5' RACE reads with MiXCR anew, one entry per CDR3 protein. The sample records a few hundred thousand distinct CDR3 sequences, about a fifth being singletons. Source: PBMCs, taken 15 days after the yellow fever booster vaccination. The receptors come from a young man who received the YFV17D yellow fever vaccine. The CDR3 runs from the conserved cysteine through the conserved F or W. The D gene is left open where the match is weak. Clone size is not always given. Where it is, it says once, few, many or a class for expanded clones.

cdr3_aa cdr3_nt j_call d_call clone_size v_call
CSVERTGVYEQYF TGCAGCGTTGAAAGGACAGGGGTCTACGAGCAGTACTTC TRBJ2-7 TRBD1 - TRBV29-1
CASSLQTGTEAFF TGTGCCAGCAGCTTACAGACAGGAACTGAAGCTTTCTTT TRBJ1-1 - few TRBV7-9
CATSRGTSGRVNEQFF TGTGCCACCAGCAGAGGAACTAGCGGGAGGGTCAATGAGCAGTTCTTC TRBJ2-1 TRBD2 - TRBV15
CASSLAGTSGGLFF TGTGCCAGCAGCTTGGCCGGGACGAGCGGGGGGCTGTTTTTT TRBJ2-2 TRBD2 - TRBV5-5
CASRRLQGNEQFF TGTGCCAGCAGACGACTCCAAGGGAATGAGCAGTTCTTC TRBJ2-1 - few TRBV6-1
CASSGSASYNEQFF TGTGCCAGCAGCGGGAGCGCCTCCTACAATGAGCAGTTCTTC TRBJ2-1 - few TRBV6-1
CASSTRPTTSGDTGELFF TGTGCCAGCAGCACCCGACCTACGACTAGCGGAGACACCGGGGAGCTGTTTTTT TRBJ2-2 TRBD2 few TRBV11-2
CASSLSGTTSWGEQYF TGCGCCAGCAGCTTGTCCGGGACTACCTCCTGGGGCGAGCAGTACTTC TRBJ2-7 TRBD2 - TRBV5-1
CASSESTWEGTGELFF TGTGCCAGCAGTGAATCTACATGGGAAGGAACCGGGGAGCTGTTTTTT TRBJ2-2 - - TRBV6-1
CASSPRAGSLFNEQFF TGTGCCAGCAGCCCACGTGCAGGGTCCCTATTCAATGAGCAGTTCTTC TRBJ2-1 - - TRBV3-1
CSARGAAIRTDTQYF TGCAGTGCTAGAGGGGCCGCAATCCGCACAGATACGCAGTATTTT TRBJ2-3 - few TRBV20-1
CSARRTSGSEQYF TGCAGTGCTAGAAGGACTAGCGGGAGCGAGCAGTACTTC TRBJ2-7 TRBD2 - TRBV20-1
CASSLFSGIGTDTQYF TGCGCCAGCAGCTTGTTTAGCGGGATTGGGACAGATACGCAGTATTTT TRBJ2-3 TRBD2 - TRBV5-1
CASSLSQMINIQYF TGTGCCAGCAGCTTATCTCAGATGATAAACATTCAGTACTTC TRBJ2-4 - - TRBV7-9
CSVAMGTVNQPQHF TGCAGCGTCGCTATGGGGACAGTCAATCAGCCCCAGCATTTT TRBJ1-5 TRBD1 few TRBV29-1
CASSADREVNEQYF TGTGCCAGCAGCGCAGATAGGGAGGTCAACGAGCAGTACTTC TRBJ2-7 - - TRBV7-9
CASGSAVYNEQFF TGTGCCAGCGGATCAGCGGTCTACAATGAGCAGTTCTTC TRBJ2-1 - - TRBV6-1
CASPQGERNEKLFF TGCGCCAGCCCTCAGGGAGAAAGGAATGAAAAACTGTTTTTT TRBJ1-4 - once TRBV10-1
CACKESRTGSSYEQYF TGTGCCTGCAAGGAATCTCGGACGGGTAGCTCCTACGAGCAGTACTTC TRBJ2-7 - - TRBV27
CASRLAGGPYEQYF TGTGCCAGCAGACTAGCGGGAGGACCCTACGAGCAGTACTTC TRBJ2-7 TRBD2 - TRBV2
CSVLNRNTIYF TGCAGCGTTTTGAATCGAAACACCATATATTTT TRBJ1-3 - - TRBV29-1
CASSSGGVAGEQFF TGTGCCAGCAGCTCCGGGGGAGTGGCCGGCGAGCAGTTCTTC TRBJ2-1 - - TRBV27
CASRRQDQETQYF TGTGCCAGTAGGAGACAGGATCAAGAGACCCAGTACTTC TRBJ2-5 - few TRBV19
CASSPPQGESNQPQHF TGTGCCAGCAGTCCCCCACAGGGGGAAAGCAATCAGCCCCAGCATTTT TRBJ1-5 TRBD1 - TRBV27
CASSSISDRAEAFF TGTGCCAGCAGCTCTATATCGGACAGGGCTGAAGCTTTCTTT TRBJ1-1 TRBD1 few TRBV7-9
CASSLDPQNSYEQYF TGCGCCAGCAGCTTAGATCCGCAGAACAGCTACGAGCAGTACTTC TRBJ2-7 - few TRBV5-1
CSARDLVAYNEQFF TGCAGTGCTAGAGATCTGGTGGCCTACAATGAGCAGTTCTTC TRBJ2-1 - few TRBV20-1
CASSASWGTYEQYF TGTGCCAGCTCAGCTTCTTGGGGGACCTACGAGCAGTACTTC TRBJ2-7 - - TRBV18
CSAVYGGFGELFF TGCAGTGCTGTCTACGGGGGGTTCGGGGAGCTGTTTTTT TRBJ2-2 TRBD2 - TRBV20-1
CASSHTSAAYEQYF TGCGCCAGCAGCCACACGTCGGCCGCCTACGAGCAGTACTTC TRBJ2-7 - many TRBV5-1
CASNTGGFGQYF TGTGCCAGCAATACGGGAGGTTTCGGGCAGTACTTC TRBJ2-7 TRBD2 - TRBV6-6
CASSHSEGREQYF TGTGCCAGCAGCCATTCCGAGGGGAGAGAGCAGTACTTC TRBJ2-7 - - TRBV12-3/TRBV12-4
CASSLEWRETQYF TGTGCCAGCAGCTTAGAGTGGCGAGAGACCCAGTACTTC TRBJ2-5 - few TRBV7-2
CSASSLAGGSYEQYF TGCAGTGCTAGCTCCCTAGCGGGAGGGTCCTACGAGCAGTACTTC TRBJ2-7 TRBD2 few TRBV20-1
CASTYRDRDYEQYF TGTGCCAGCACCTACCGGGACAGGGACTACGAGCAGTACTTC TRBJ2-7 TRBD1 few TRBV7-2
CSSQDLAATQYF TGCAGCTCCCAGGACCTAGCGGCGACCCAGTACTTC TRBJ2-5 TRBD2 - TRBV29-1
CASSLLGSGYTF TGTGCCAGCAGTTTACTGGGGAGTGGCTACACCTTC TRBJ1-2 - - TRBV12-3/TRBV12-4
CASSFGTVLGEETQYF TGCGCCAGCAGCTTTGGGACAGTATTGGGTGAGGAGACCCAGTACTTC TRBJ2-5 TRBD1 few TRBV5-1
CASSSGQVGKGYTF TGTGCCAGCAGTTCGGGACAGGTTGGGAAGGGCTACACCTTC TRBJ1-2 TRBD1 few TRBV28
CSVSAVSGNTIYF TGCAGCGTTTCTGCCGTTTCTGGAAACACCATATATTTT TRBJ1-3 - few TRBV29-1
CASSQTTRGGQETQYF TGTGCCAGCAGCCAGACCACTAGGGGTGGTCAGGAGACCCAGTACTTC TRBJ2-5 - - TRBV4-2
CASERGRHEQFF TGTGCCAGTGAAAGGGGCCGTCATGAGCAGTTCTTC TRBJ2-1 - many TRBV12-3/TRBV12-4
CATPGTGVEETQYF TGTGCCACCCCCGGGACAGGGGTAGAAGAGACCCAGTACTTC TRBJ2-5 TRBD1 few TRBV10-3
CASSLTSGSMFEQFF TGCGCCAGCAGCTTAACTAGCGGGAGTATGTTTGAGCAGTTCTTC TRBJ2-1 TRBD2 - TRBV5-1
CASSSSGRNTGELFF TGTGCCAGCAGCTCTAGCGGGAGGAACACCGGGGAGCTGTTTTTT TRBJ2-2 TRBD2 - TRBV11-2
CATSDTSASFTQYF TGTGCCACCAGTGACACCTCGGCCAGCTTTACGCAGTATTTT TRBJ2-3 - - TRBV24-1
CSVAGLAREGGNEQFF TGCAGCGTGGCAGGGTTGGCCCGGGAGGGGGGCAATGAGCAGTTCTTC TRBJ2-1 TRBD2 - TRBV29-1